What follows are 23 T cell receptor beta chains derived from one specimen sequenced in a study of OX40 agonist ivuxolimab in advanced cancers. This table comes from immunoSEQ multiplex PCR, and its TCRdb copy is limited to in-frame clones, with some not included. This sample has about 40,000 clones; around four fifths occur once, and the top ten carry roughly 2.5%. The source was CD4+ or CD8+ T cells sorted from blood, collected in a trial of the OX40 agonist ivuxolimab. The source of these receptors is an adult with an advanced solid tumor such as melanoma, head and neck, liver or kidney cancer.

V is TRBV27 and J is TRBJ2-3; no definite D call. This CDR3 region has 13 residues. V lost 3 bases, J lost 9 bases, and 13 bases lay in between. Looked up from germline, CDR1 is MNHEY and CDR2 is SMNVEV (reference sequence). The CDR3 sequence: CASSFERFGTQYF. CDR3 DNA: TGTGCCAGCAGTTTCGAAAGATTTGGGACGCAGTATTTT.

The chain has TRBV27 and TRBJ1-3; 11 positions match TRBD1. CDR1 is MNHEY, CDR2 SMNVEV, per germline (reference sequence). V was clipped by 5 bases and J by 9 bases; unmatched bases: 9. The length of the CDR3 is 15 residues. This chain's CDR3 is CASSLWGTGGPTIYF. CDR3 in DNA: TGTGCCAGCAGTCTATGGGGGACAGGGGGGCCCACCATATATTTT.

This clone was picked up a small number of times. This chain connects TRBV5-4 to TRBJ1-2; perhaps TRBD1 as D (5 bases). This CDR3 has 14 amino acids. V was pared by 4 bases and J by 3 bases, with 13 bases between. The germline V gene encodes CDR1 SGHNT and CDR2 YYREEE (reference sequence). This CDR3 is CASSRTGDDYGYTF. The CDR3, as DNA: TGTGCCAGCAGCCGTACAGGTGACGACTATGGCTACACCTTC.

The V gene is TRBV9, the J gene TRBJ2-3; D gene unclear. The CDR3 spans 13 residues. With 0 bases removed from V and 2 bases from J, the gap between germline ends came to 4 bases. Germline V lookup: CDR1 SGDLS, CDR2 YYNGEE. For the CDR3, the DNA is TGTGCCAGCAGCGTAGTCCTCACAGATACGCAGTATTTT. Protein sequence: CASSVVLTDTQYF.

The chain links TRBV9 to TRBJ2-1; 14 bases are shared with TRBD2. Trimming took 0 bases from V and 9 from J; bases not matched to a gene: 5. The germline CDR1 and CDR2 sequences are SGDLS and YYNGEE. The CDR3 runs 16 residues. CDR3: CASSVGGLAGAFEQFF. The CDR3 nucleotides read TGTGCCAGCAGCGTAGGGGGACTAGCGGGAGCATTTGAGCAGTTCTTC. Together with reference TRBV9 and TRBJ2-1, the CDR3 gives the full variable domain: DSGVTQTPKHLITATGQRVTLRCSPRSGDLSVYWYQQSLDQGLQFLIQYYNGEERAKGNILERFSAQQFPDLHSELNLSSLELGDSALYFCASSVGGLAGAFEQFFGPGTRLTVL.

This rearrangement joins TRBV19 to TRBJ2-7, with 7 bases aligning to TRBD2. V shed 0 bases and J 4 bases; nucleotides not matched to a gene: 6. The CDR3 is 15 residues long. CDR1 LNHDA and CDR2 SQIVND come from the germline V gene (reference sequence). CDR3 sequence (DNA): TGTGCCAGTAGTATAGATCCTTCGCGGGGGTACGAGCAGTACTTC. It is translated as CASSIDPSRGYEQYF. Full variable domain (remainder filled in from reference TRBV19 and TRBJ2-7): DGGITQSPKYLFRKEGQNVTLSCEQNLNHDAMYWYRQDPGQGLRLIYYSQIVNDFQKGDIAEGYSVSREKKESFPLTVTSAQKNPTAFYLCASSIDPSRGYEQYFGPGTRLTVT.

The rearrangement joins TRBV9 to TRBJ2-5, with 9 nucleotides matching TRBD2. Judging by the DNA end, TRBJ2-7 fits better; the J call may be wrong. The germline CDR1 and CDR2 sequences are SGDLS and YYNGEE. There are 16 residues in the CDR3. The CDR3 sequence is CASSVVAGAREYEQYF. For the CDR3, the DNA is TGTGCCAGCAGCGTAGTAGCGGGAGCAAGGGAGTACGAGCAGTACTTC.

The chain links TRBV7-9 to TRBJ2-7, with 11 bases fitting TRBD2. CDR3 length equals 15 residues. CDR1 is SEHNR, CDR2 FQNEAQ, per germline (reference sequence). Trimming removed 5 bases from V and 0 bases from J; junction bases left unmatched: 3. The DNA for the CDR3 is TGTGCCAGCAGCCGCACTAGCGGGAGCTCCTACGAGCAGTACTTC. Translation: CASSRTSGSSYEQYF. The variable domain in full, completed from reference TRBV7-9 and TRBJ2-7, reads DTGVSQNPRHKITKRGQNVTFRCDPISEHNRLYWYRQTLGQGPEFLTYFQNEAQLEKSRLLSDRFSAERPKGSFSTLEIQRTEQGDSAMYLCASSRTSGSSYEQYFGPGTRLTVT.

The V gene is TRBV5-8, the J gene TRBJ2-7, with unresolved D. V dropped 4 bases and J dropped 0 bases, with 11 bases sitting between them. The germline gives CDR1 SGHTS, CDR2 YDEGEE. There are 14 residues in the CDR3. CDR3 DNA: TGTGCCAGCAGCACCGAGCGAGGCTCCTACGAGCAGTACGTC. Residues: CASSTERGSYEQYV.

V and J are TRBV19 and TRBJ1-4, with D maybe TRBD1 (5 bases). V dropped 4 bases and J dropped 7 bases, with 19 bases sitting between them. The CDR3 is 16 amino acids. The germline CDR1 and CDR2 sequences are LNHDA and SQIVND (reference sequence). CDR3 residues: CASSKSWAPGIEKLFF. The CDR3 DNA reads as TGTGCCAGTAGTAAGAGCTGGGCTCCAGGGATTGAAAAACTGTTTTTT.

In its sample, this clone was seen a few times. In nucleotides, the CDR3 is TGTGCCAGCAGCCCCGGGGAGGGGGGACGTGGCTACACCTTC. Translated: CASSPGEGGRGYTF. This chain connects TRBV5-6 to TRBJ1-2, with D possibly TRBD1 on 6 matching bases. CDR1 is SGHDT and CDR2 is YYEEEE in the germline V gene. The CDR3 is made up of 14 amino acids. V shed 4 bases and J shed 7 bases, with 17 bases lying between them.

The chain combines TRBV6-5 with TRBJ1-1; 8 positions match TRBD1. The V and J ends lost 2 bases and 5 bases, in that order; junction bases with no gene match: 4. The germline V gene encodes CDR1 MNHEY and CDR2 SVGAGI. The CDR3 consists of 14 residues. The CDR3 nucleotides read TGTGCCAGCAGTTACCAGGGGGCAGGGACTGAAGCTTTCTTT. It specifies CASSYQGAGTEAFF.

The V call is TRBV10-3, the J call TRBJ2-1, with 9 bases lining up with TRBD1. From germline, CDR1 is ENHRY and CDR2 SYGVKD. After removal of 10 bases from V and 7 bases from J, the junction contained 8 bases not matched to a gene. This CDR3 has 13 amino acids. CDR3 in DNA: TGTGCCACCGGGACAGGGTTGTGGAATGAGCAGTTCTTC. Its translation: CATGTGLWNEQFF.

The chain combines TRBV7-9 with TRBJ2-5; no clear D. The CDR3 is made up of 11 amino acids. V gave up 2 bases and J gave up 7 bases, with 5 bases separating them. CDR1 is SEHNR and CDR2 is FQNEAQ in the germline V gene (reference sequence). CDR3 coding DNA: TGTGCCAGCAGCTTAATAGGGACCCAGTACTTC. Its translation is CASSLIGTQYF.

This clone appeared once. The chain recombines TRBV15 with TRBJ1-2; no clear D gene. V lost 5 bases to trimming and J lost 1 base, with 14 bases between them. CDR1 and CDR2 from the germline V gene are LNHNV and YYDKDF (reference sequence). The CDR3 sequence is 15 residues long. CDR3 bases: TGTGCCACCAGCCCCAGACCTTCAATTAACTATGGCTACACCTTC. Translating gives CATSPRPSINYGYTF.

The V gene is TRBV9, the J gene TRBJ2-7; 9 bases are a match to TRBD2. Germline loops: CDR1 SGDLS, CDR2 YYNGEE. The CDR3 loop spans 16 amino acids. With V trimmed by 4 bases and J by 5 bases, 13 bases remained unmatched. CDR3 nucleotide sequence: TGTGCCAGCAGCCCCCTGAGCGGGGGGCATCTAAACGAGCAGTACTTC. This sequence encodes CASSPLSGGHLNEQYF.

The CDR3 spells CATSRAHGSSLYEQYV. CDR3 bases: TGTGCCACCAGCAGAGCCCACGGGAGCAGCCTCTACGAGCAGTACGTC. The chain employs TRBV15 and TRBJ2-7; maybe TRBD2 (6 bases). Germline CDR1 LNHNV, CDR2 YYDKDF (reference sequence). The ends were cut back, 1 base at V and 3 bases at J, with 16 bases in the middle. The CDR3 contains 16 residues.

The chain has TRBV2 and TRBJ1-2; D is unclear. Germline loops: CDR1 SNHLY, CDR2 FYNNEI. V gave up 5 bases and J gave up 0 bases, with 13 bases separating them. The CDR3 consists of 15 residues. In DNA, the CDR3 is TGTGCCAGCAGTAGGCGGGGAGCAGCTAACTATGGCTACACCTTC. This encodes CASSRRGAANYGYTF.

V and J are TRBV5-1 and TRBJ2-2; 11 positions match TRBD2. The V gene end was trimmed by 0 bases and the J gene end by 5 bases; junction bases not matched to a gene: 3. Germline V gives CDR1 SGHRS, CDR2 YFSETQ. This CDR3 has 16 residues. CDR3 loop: CASSLGLAGGTGELFF. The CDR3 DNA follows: TGCGCCAGCAGCTTGGGTCTAGCGGGAGGAACCGGGGAGCTGTTTTTT. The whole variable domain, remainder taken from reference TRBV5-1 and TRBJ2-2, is KAGVTQTPRYLIKTRGQQVTLSCSPISGHRSVSWYQQTPGQGLQFLFEYFSETQRNKGNFPGRFSGRQFSNSRSEMNVSTLELGDSALYLCASSLGLAGGTGELFFGEGSRLTVL.

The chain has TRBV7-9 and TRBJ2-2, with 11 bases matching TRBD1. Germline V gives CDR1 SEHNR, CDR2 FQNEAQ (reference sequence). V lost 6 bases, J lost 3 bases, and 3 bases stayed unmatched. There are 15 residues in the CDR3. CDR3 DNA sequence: TGTGCCAGCAGTCCGGGACAGGGGGACACCGGGGAGCTGTTTTTT. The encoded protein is CASSPGQGDTGELFF.

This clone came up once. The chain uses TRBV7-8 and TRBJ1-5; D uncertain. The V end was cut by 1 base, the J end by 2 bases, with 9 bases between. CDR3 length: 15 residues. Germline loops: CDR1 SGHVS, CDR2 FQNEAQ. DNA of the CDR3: TGTGCCAGCAGCTTAGAGCGGAGTGGCAATCAGCCCCAGCATTTT. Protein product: CASSLERSGNQPQHF.

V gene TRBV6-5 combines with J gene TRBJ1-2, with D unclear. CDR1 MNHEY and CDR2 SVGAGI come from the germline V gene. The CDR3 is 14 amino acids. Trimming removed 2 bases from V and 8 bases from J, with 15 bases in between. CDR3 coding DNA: TGTGCCAGCAGTTACCATGGGGATTTGAGGGGCTACACCTTC. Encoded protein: CASSYHGDLRGYTF.

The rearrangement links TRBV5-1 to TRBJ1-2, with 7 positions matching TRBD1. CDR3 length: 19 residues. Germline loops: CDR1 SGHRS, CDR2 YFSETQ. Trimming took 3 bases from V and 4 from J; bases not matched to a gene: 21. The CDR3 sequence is CASSSNSRQGSTTSYGYTF. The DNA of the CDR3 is TGCGCCAGCAGCTCCAATAGCCGACAGGGATCAACCACCTCCTATGGCTACACCTTC.